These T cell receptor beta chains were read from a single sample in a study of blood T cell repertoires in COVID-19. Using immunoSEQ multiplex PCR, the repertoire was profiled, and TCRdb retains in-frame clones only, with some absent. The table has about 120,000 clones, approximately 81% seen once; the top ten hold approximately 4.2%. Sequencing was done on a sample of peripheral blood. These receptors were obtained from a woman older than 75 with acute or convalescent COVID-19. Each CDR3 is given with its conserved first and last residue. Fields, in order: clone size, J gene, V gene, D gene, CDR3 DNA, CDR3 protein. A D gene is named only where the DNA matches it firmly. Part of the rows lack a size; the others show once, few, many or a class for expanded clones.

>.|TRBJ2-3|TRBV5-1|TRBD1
TGCGCCAGCAGCGCGGGACAGGGGGCAATAGATACGCAGTATTTT
CASSAGQGAIDTQYF
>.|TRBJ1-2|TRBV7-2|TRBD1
TGTGCCAGCAGCTCGGACAGGGGGTATGGCTACACCTTC
CASSSDRGYGYTF
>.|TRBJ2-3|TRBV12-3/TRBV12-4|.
TGTGCCAGCAGTTTTCAGGGAGATACGCAGTATTTT
CASSFQGDTQYF
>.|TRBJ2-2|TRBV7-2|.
TGTGCCAGCACCCATAACACCGGGGAGCTGTTTTTT
CASTHNTGELFF
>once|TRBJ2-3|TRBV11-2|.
TGTGCCAGCAGCTTAGACTGGGCACCCACAGATACGCAGTATTTT
CASSLDWAPTDTQYF
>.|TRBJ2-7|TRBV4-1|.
TGCGCCAGCAGCCAAGATCTAGACTCCACCTACGAGCAGTACTTC
CASSQDLDSTYEQYF
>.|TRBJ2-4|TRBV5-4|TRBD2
TGTGCCAGCAGCCCGAACGGGGGGTACATTCAGTACTTC
CASSPNGGYIQYF
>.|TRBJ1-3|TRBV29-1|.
TGCAGCGTTGAAGACGGCCAGGTTATATATTTT
CSVEDGQVIYF
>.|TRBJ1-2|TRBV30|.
TGTGCCTGGAGTAGCGGGCCCACAGCTAACTATGGCTACACCTTC
CAWSSGPTANYGYTF
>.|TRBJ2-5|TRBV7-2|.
TGTGCCAGCAGCCCGACAGGAGTTCAAGAGACCCAGTACTTC
CASSPTGVQETQYF
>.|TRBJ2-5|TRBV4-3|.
TGCGCCAGCAGCCAAGATGGAGGGGCGAGACAAGAGACCCAGTACTTC
CASSQDGGARQETQYF
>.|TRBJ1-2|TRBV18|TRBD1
TGTGCCAGCTCACCAGGACAGGGGGTGGACCCCTCTAACTATGGCTACACCTTC
CASSPGQGVDPSNYGYTF
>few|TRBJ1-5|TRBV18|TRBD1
TGTGCCAGCTCACCGGGACAGGGGTCGGATCAGCCCCAGCATTTT
CASSPGQGSDQPQHF
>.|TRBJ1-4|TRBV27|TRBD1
TGTGCCACCCGGGACAGCTTTAATGAAAAACTGTTTTTT
CATRDSFNEKLFF
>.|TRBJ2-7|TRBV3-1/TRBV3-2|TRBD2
TGTGCCAGCACCATAGCGGGAGGAACCTACGAGCAGTACTTC
CASTIAGGTYEQYF
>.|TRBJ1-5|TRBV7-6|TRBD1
TGTGCCAGCAGTCCCGGGACAGGATATAGCAATCAGCCCCAGCATTTT
CASSPGTGYSNQPQHF
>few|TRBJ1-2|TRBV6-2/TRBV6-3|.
TGTGCCAGCAGTTTCACAGGCCCTTATGGCTACACCTTC
CASSFTGPYGYTF
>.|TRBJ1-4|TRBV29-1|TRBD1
TGCAGCGTGGTAACCGGGACAGGGGGCCTTAATGAAAAACTGTTTTTT
CSVVTGTGGLNEKLFF
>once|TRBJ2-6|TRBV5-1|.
TGCGCCAGCAGCTCGGACAGCTCTGGGGCCAACGTCCTGACTTTC
CASSSDSSGANVLTF
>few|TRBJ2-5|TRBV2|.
TGTGCCAGCAGTGGGACAGAACAAGAGACCCAGTACTTC
CASSGTEQETQYF
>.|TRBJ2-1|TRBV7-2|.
TGTGCCAGCAGCCCGTGGACGGGGAGCTCCTACAATGAGCAGTTCTTC
CASSPWTGSSYNEQFF
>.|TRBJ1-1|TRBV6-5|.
TGTGCCAGCGCACGGGCGGAGGTTGGGACTGAAGCTTTCTTT
CASARAEVGTEAFF
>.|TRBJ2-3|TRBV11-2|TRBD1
TGTGCCAGCAGGGTGGACAGGCGGACAGATACGCAGTATTTT
CASRVDRRTDTQYF
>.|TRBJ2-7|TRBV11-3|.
TGTGCCAGCAGCTCCCAAGAGGGCGAGCAGTACTTC
CASSSQEGEQYF
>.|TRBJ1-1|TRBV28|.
TGTGCCAGCACCGTAACGGGCACTGAAGCTTTCTTT
CASTVTGTEAFF
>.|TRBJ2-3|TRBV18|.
TGTGCCAGCTCACCGCAGGGAATGAGCACAGATACGCAGTATTTT
CASSPQGMSTDTQYF
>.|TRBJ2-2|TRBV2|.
TGTGCCAGCCTCGAAGGGGGTGCGAACACCGGGGAGCTGTTTTTT
CASLEGGANTGELFF
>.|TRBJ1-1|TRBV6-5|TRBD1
TGTGCCAGCAGTTACTCGCAGGGGGGTGGTGAAGCTTTCTTT
CASSYSQGGGEAFF
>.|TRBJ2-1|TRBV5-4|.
TGTGCCAGCAGAGGCCCAGGAGGAAGCTACAATGAGCAGTTCTTC
CASRGPGGSYNEQFF
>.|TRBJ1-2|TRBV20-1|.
TGCAGTGCTAGTTCGCAGATTGACTACACCTTC
CSASSQIDYTF
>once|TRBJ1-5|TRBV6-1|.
TGTGCCAGCAGTGAAGCGCTTCTCAGGGGCGACCAGCCCCAGCATTTT
CASSEALLRGDQPQHF
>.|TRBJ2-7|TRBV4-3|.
TGCGCCAGCAGCCTCGTCATGAGCTACGAGCAGTACTTC
CASSLVMSYEQYF
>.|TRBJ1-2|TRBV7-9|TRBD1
TGTGCCAGTAGAAGGCCCGGACAGGGTGAATATGGCTACACCTTC
CASRRPGQGEYGYTF
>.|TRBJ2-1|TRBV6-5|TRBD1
TGTGCCAGCAGGAGACAGGGTTCCTACAATGAGCAGTTCTTC
CASRRQGSYNEQFF
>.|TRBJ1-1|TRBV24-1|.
TGTGCCACCCGAGGGGGGGCGAACACTGAAGCTTTCTTT
CATRGGANTEAFF
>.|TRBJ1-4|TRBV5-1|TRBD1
TGCGCCAGCAGCCCCCCCGGGACAGGGAATGAAAAACTGTTTTTT
CASSPPGTGNEKLFF
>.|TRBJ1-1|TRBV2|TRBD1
TGTGCCAGCAGTGGGGACAGGGATTACGAAGCTTTCTTT
CASSGDRDYEAFF
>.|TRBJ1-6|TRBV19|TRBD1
TGTGCCAGTAGCCTTGGGACAGGGGTCAAAAATTCACCCCTCCACTTT
CASSLGTGVKNSPLHF
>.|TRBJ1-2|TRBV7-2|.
TGTGCCAGCAGCCCCCGTAACTATGGCTACACCTTC
CASSPRNYGYTF
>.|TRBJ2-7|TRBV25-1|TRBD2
TGTGCCAGCAGTGAAAGCGGGGGGGCCTACGAGCAGTACTTC
CASSESGGAYEQYF
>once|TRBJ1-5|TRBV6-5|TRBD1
TGTGCCAGCAGTTCCGGGACAGGGATAAATCAGCCCCAGCATTTT
CASSSGTGINQPQHF
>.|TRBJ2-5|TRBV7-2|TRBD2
TGTGCCAGCACCTCCTCGGGGGGTCAAGAGACCCAGTACTTC
CASTSSGGQETQYF
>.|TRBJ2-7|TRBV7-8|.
TGTGCCAGCACCACAGGGCGGCCCTTATTGGAGCAGTACTTC
CASTTGRPLLEQYF
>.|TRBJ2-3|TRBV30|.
TGTGCCTGGAGTCGGACAGTGGTAGGGGCAGATACGCAGTATTTT
CAWSRTVVGADTQYF
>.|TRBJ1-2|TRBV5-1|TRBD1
TGCGCCAGCAGCTTGGAGGCCAGGGGGATCGATGGCTACACCTTC
CASSLEARGIDGYTF
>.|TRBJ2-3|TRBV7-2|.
TGTGCCAGCAGCACACCGATCACAGATACGCAGTATTTT
CASSTPITDTQYF
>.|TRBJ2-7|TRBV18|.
TGTGCCAGCTCACCGAGACAATCCTACGAGCAGTACTTC
CASSPRQSYEQYF
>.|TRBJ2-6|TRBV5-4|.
TGTGCCAGCAGCCAAGACGCAGGCTCTGGGGCCAACGTCCTGACTTTC
CASSQDAGSGANVLTF
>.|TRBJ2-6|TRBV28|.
TGTGCCAGCAGTTCCGGACAGCACTCTGGGGCCAACGTCCTGACTTTC
CASSSGQHSGANVLTF
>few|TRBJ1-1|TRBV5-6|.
TGTGCCAGCAGCTTGGGACGACAGGACAGTCAAGCTTTCTTT
CASSLGRQDSQAFF
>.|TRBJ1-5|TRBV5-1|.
TGCGCCAGCAGCTTGGTGAGGGCAGAGCCCCAGCATTTT
CASSLVRAEPQHF
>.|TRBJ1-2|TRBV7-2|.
TGTGCCAGCAGCACCTCATCAGGGGTCGATGGCTACACCTTC
CASSTSSGVDGYTF
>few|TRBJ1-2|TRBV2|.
TGTGCCAGCAGTGAAATGAGGCAGATCTATGGCTACACCTTC
CASSEMRQIYGYTF
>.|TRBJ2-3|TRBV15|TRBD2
TGTGCCACCAGCAGTGGTCTAGCGGGATTCACAGATACGCAGTATTTT
CATSSGLAGFTDTQYF
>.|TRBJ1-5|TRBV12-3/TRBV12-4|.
TGTGCCAGCAACCCGACCGGGCAGCCCCAGCATTTT
CASNPTGQPQHF
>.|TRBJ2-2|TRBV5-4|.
TGTGCCAGCAGCTTGAGGGCAGGAGGCACCGGGGAGCTGTTTTTT
CASSLRAGGTGELFF
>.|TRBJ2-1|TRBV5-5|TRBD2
TGTGCCAGCAGCTTGGCGTTAGCGGGAGCTGAGCAGTTCTTC
CASSLALAGAEQFF
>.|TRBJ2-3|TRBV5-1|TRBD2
TGCGCCAGCAGCTCAGCGGGGAGCACAGATACGCAGTATTTT
CASSSAGSTDTQYF